This T cell receptor (beta chain) was documented in a study of blood T cells in healthy people across ages. Study-level points and caveats: A roughly linear fall in TCR beta diversity per million T cells was seen with increasing age.

Notes on this clonotype: Its cognate antigen is unknown.

V was trimmed by 3 bases and J by 7 bases, leaving 10 bases between them. This CDR3 spans 13 amino acids. Germline CDR1 MDHEN, CDR2 SYDVKM. The authors ran a second PCR of roughly 6 to 12 cycles using a sample-barcoded 5' primer and a J-beta primer mix. Each single sample gave us at least 2.5 million CDR3-containing paired-end reads. One entry per CDR3 protein results from TCRdb running MiXCR on the 5' RACE reads. Among about 840,000 distinct CDR3 sequences listed, 29% were seen once. The data also belong to a second study, concerning T cells of mothers and their children. Turning to that study: For unrelated pairs as for related ones, thymic selection shapes TCR recombination output similarly.

The clonotype comes from a woman in her thirties or forties in good health. The genes are TRBV28 and TRBJ2-4; tentative D call: TRBD1 (6 bases). Sequencing was done on a sample of blood. The CDR3 bases are TGTGCCAGCAGTTTCAATCAGGGGAACATTCAGTACTTC. It codes for CASSFNQGNIQYF.